The clone carrying this T cell receptor beta chain was found many times. Its antigen is currently unknown. The data are from a study of Graves' ophthalmopathy and Graves' hyperthyroidism. The overall study: Peripheral blood samples were taken at initial diagnosis, before any treatment. Study-wide results and limits: Blood shared most expanded thyroid clonotypes above 0.001 frequency.

Other autoimmune diseases, uncontrolled infections, pregnancy or lactation excluded patients from enrollment. Out of around 9.5 ml of fresh peripheral blood, PBMCs were obtained. The sequenced template was RNA, covering the TCR beta CDR3 region. Second-round multiplex PCR came after first-round RT-PCR with HTBI primers. TCRdb redid the calling of the multiplex PCR reads with MiXCR, one entry per CDR3 protein. The sample yields 400,000 to 500,000 distinct CDR3 sequences, roughly 20% seen once. Per the germline V gene, CDR1 is LNHDA and CDR2 is SQIVND (reference sequence). The CDR3 has 13 residues. The germline V and J ends were trimmed by 4 bases and 10 bases, with 11 bases remaining between them.

This clonotype originated in a woman aged 18-29 years with stable Graves' hyperthyroidism. The rearrangement links TRBV19 to TRBJ1-6, with D perhaps matching TRBD1 (6 bases). Source material: peripheral blood. In DNA form, the CDR3 reads TGTGCCAGTAGTACCGGACAGCGGTCACCCCTCCACTTT. It codes for CASSTGQRSPLHF.